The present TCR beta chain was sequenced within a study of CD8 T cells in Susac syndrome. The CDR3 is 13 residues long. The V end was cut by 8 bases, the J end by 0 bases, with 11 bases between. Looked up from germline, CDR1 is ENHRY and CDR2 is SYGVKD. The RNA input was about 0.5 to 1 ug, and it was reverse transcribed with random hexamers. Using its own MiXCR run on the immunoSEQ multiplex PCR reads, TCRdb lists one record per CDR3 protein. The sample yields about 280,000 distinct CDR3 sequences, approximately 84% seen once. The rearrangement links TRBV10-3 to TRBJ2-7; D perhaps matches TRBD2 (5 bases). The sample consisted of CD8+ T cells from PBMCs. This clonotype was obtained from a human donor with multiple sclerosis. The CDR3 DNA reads TGTGCCATCTGGAGCGGAGGCTCCTACGAGCAGTACTTC. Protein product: CAIWSGGSYEQYF.